The 30 T cell receptor beta chains presented below share a single source sample, sequenced in a study of blood T cell repertoires in COVID-19. The data were produced by immunoSEQ multiplex PCR, yet TCRdb's version contains in-frame clones alone and is incomplete. The sample shows tens of thousands of clones, around 84% of them seen only once. Sequenced input: peripheral blood. These receptors all stem from a man in his 60s with acute or convalescent COVID-19.

As for this clone: A junction boundary mismatches the germline segment, possibly from a read error. This chain uses TRBV7-2 with TRBJ1-1; weak D call: TRBD1 (5 bases). The CDR3 covers 11 residues. Germline V lookup: CDR1 SGHTA, CDR2 FQGNSA. The CDR3 protein is CASSRDGGTIF. DNA for the CDR3: TGTGCCAGCAGCCGCGACGGGGGGACCATATTT.

V is TRBV6-6 and J is TRBJ1-1; 7 bases are shared with TRBD1. The V and J ends lost 7 bases and 2 bases, in that order; junction bases with no gene match: 10. The CDR3 runs 15 residues. Germline V CDR1 and CDR2: MNHNY, SVGAGI (reference sequence). CDR3 DNA sequence: TGTGCCAGCATTGGTGGGACAGTTGGAAACACTGAAGCTTTCTTT. Translating it yields CASIGGTVGNTEAFF.

The chain employs TRBV7-6 and TRBJ2-5; 12 positions agree with TRBD1. Unmatched junction bases numbered 7, after V lost 1 base and J lost 4 bases. Germline CDR1 reads SGHVS; CDR2 reads FNYEAQ. CDR3 size: 17 residues. The CDR3 sequence: CASSLVLWDRGRETQYF. The DNA for the CDR3 is TGTGCCAGCAGCTTAGTCTTATGGGACAGGGGGCGAGAGACCCAGTACTTC.

The chain joins TRBV27 to TRBJ2-7; D gene ambiguous. The ends were cut back, 6 bases at V and 3 bases at J, with 9 bases in the middle. The length of the CDR3 is 12 residues. CDR1 and CDR2 from the germline V gene are MNHEY and SMNVEV (reference sequence). CDR3 loop: CASSNGGYEQYF. Written as DNA, the CDR3 is TGTGCCAGCAGCAACGGCGGCTACGAGCAGTACTTC.

The rearrangement uses TRBV6-5 and TRBJ2-1; D perhaps matches TRBD2 (6 bases). V lost 3 bases and J 9 bases, leaving 12 bases between the germline ends. The CDR3 runs 13 residues. The germline gives CDR1 MNHEY, CDR2 SVGAGI. CDR3 DNA: TGTGCCAGCAGTTATGAGGTGGGGGGTGAGCAGTTCTTC. Translation gives CASSYEVGGEQFF.

There are a few counts of this clone. This chain joins TRBV9 and TRBJ2-7, with TRBD1 matching over 9 bases. CDR3 size: 16 residues. V gave up 4 bases and J gave up 4 bases; unmatched junction bases: 12. The germline V gene has CDR1 SGDLS and CDR2 YYNGEE. The CDR3 DNA sequence: TGTGCCAGCAGCTTTTCAACCGGGACAGGGACATACGAGCAGTACTTC. Protein product: CASSFSTGTGTYEQYF.

The rearrangement links TRBV7-9 to TRBJ1-2; 10 bases are a match to TRBD1. Losses at the gene ends were 5 bases for V and 0 bases for J; bases not matched to a gene: 9. Per the germline V gene, CDR1 is SEHNR and CDR2 is FQNEAQ (reference sequence). There are 17 residues in the CDR3. The CDR3 nucleotides read TGTGCCAGCAGCCCACGACAGGGGGCCATAGCTAACTATGGCTACACCTTC. Protein sequence: CASSPRQGAIANYGYTF.

The J gene is TRBJ1-4, the V gene TRBV9; 8 bases agree with TRBD1. V lost 7 bases and J lost 6; bases outside the gene matches: 5. CDR1 SGDLS and CDR2 YYNGEE come from the germline V gene. This CDR3 has 13 residues. Here the CDR3 DNA reads TGTGCCAGCGCCACAGGGGGGGATGAAAAACTGTTTTTT. Translated: CASATGGDEKLFF.

The rearrangement links TRBV3-1 (or the pseudogene TRBV3-2) to TRBJ1-1; D may be TRBD1 (6 bases). The V gene's germline CDR1 is LGHDT and CDR2 YNNKEL (reference sequence). Trimming took 0 bases from V and 5 from J, leaving 13 bases between them. CDR3 length: 15 amino acids. For the CDR3, the DNA is TGTGCCAGCAGCCAAGATGGGGGGGGCTGGACTGAAGCTTTCTTT. Amino acid sequence: CASSQDGGGWTEAFF.

The gene calls are TRBV10-3 and TRBJ1-6; possible D gene TRBD1, 5 bases. Per the germline V gene, CDR1 is ENHRY and CDR2 is SYGVKD. The CDR3 contains 14 residues. The V gene lost 6 bases and the J gene lost 5 bases, with 11 bases spanning the gap. CDR3: CAIRDDRDNSPLHF. The CDR3 nucleotides read TGTGCCATCAGGGATGACAGAGATAATTCACCCCTCCACTTT.

The V call is TRBV3-1 (or the pseudogene TRBV3-2), the J call TRBJ1-3; D is undetermined. V lost 0 bases, J lost 0 bases, and 9 bases lay in between. This CDR3 has 16 amino acids. Looked up from germline, CDR1 is LGHDT and CDR2 is YNNKEL (reference sequence). CDR3 region: CASSQDRFLSGNTIYF. DNA of the CDR3: TGTGCCAGCAGCCAAGACAGGTTCCTCTCTGGAAACACCATATATTTT.

J is TRBJ1-3 and V is TRBV6-2 or TRBV6-3; possibly TRBD1 for D (5 bases). Per germline, CDR1 MNHEY and CDR2 SVGEGT. V was pared by 4 bases and J by 2 bases, with 15 bases between. The CDR3 sequence is 16 residues long. CDR3 residues: CASSSPIGRAGNTIYF. The CDR3 DNA sequence: TGTGCCAGCAGTTCCCCAATCGGCAGGGCTGGAAACACCATATATTTT.

For the CDR3, the DNA is TGTGCCAGCAGCCCTCCCGGCAGGGAAAACACCGGGGAGCTGTTTTTT. The encoded protein is CASSPPGRENTGELFF. The chain joins TRBV9 to TRBJ2-2; D is perhaps TRBD1 (5 bases). V was pared by 4 bases and J by 2 bases, with 15 bases between. Germline V CDR1 and CDR2: SGDLS, YYNGEE. This CDR3 has 16 amino acids. Complete variable domain (other parts from reference TRBV9 and TRBJ2-2): DSGVTQTPKHLITATGQRVTLRCSPRSGDLSVYWYQQSLDQGLQFLIQYYNGEERAKGNILERFSAQQFPDLHSELNLSSLELGDSALYFCASSPPGRENTGELFFGEGSRLTVL.

This rearrangement joins TRBV5-1 to TRBJ1-2; D is ambiguous. CDR1 is SGHRS, CDR2 YFSETQ, per germline. V lost 0 bases to trimming and J lost 1 base, with 10 bases between them. CDR3 length: 15 amino acids. The CDR3, as DNA: TGCGCCAGCAGCTTGGCCAACGGTCTTAACTATGGCTACACCTTC. Its protein is CASSLANGLNYGYTF.

The rearrangement links TRBV29-1 to TRBJ1-1, with D uncertain. V lost 7 bases to trimming and J lost 5 bases, with 17 bases between them. The germline V gene has CDR1 SQVTM and CDR2 ANQGSEA. This CDR3 contains 13 residues. The CDR3 DNA follows: TGCAGCGGCGCACAAAGATTCAGGACTGAAGCTTTCTTT. It yields the protein CSGAQRFRTEAFF.

This CDR3 is CASSLRGTEAFF. The CDR3 DNA is TGTGCCAGCAGCTTAAGGGGGACTGAAGCTTTCTTT. The J gene is TRBJ1-1, the V gene TRBV13; D may be TRBD1 (6 bases). V was clipped by 2 bases and J by 5 bases, with 6 bases between them. Germline CDR1 reads PRHDT; CDR2 reads FYEKMQ (reference sequence). The CDR3 is 12 amino acids.

This CDR3 reads CASSKPGQRALHF. The CDR3 region has the DNA TGTGCCAGTAGTAAACCGGGACAGAGGGCCCTCCACTTT. This chain links TRBV19 with TRBJ1-6; 7 nucleotides match TRBD1. V trimming: 4 bases; J trimming: 14 bases; junction bases outside the gene matches: 8. The CDR3 runs to 13 residues. Germline V CDR1 and CDR2: LNHDA, SQIVND (reference sequence).

This clone showed up just a few times. The V gene is TRBV7-9, the J gene TRBJ2-7, with D perhaps matching TRBD2 (6 bases). The germline gives CDR1 SEHNR, CDR2 FQNEAQ (reference sequence). This CDR3 is 15 amino acids long. Trimming took off 2 bases at V and 2 bases at J, with 13 bases between the two ends. The CDR3 loop reads CASSLRGGPTYEQYF. CDR3 DNA sequence: TGTGCCAGCAGCTTACGGGGAGGTCCTACCTACGAGCAGTACTTC.

This clone came up once. The V and J genes are TRBV18 and TRBJ1-5, with unresolved D. The CDR3 contains 12 residues. Germline CDR1 reads KGHSH; CDR2 reads LQKENI. The V and J ends lost 5 bases and 6 bases respectively, with 8 bases between them. CDR3 coding DNA: TGTGCCAGCTCATCGGGTGGTCAGCCCCAGCATTTT. It is translated as CASSSGGQPQHF.

This chain joins TRBV27 and TRBJ2-7, with 8 nucleotides matching TRBD1. Germline lookup yields CDR1 MNHEY and CDR2 SMNVEV (reference sequence). This CDR3 is built from 13 residues. The junction had 3 bases not matched to a gene; V was cut back by 5 bases and J by 3 bases. As DNA, the CDR3 is TGTGCCAGCAGTACAGGGGGATACTACGAGCAGTACTTC. It specifies CASSTGGYYEQYF.

The chain joins TRBV6-5 to TRBJ1-1; the match to TRBD1 covers 8 bases. V gave up 10 bases and J gave up 5 bases; unmatched junction bases: 6. Germline assignment: CDR1 MNHEY and CDR2 SVGAGI. The CDR3 contains 12 residues. CDR3 protein: CATQTGETEAFF. The CDR3 coding sequence is TGTGCCACCCAGACAGGGGAAACTGAAGCTTTCTTT.

This chain uses TRBV2 with TRBJ2-3, with TRBD2 matching 8 bases. The CDR3 sequence is 16 residues long. Looked up from germline, CDR1 is SNHLY and CDR2 is FYNNEI. V dropped 3 bases and J dropped 3; count of bases not matched to a gene: 8. The CDR3, as DNA: TGTGCCAGCAGTGATGTCCGGCGGGGGGTTACAGATACGCAGTATTTT. Encoded protein: CASSDVRRGVTDTQYF.

The V call is TRBV5-5, the J call TRBJ2-5, with D tentatively TRBD1 (6 bases). Trimming left V 4 bases short and J 6 bases short, with 13 bases between. The CDR3 is made up of 13 amino acids. Per the germline V gene, CDR1 is SGHKS and CDR2 is YYEKEE (reference sequence). Written as DNA, the CDR3 is TGTGCCAGCAGCCCCCTCGACAGGCAGACCCAGTACTTC. Translated: CASSPLDRQTQYF.

The chain is built from TRBV7-2 and TRBJ2-5; 9 nucleotides line up with TRBD2. CDR1 is SGHTA, CDR2 FQGNSA, per germline. The CDR3 has 15 amino acids. Trimming removed 1 base from V and 5 bases from J; junction bases left unmatched: 5. CDR3 amino acids: CASSLGRGGSETQYF. The CDR3, as DNA: TGTGCCAGCAGCTTAGGGCGGGGGGGCAGTGAGACCCAGTACTTC.

The gene calls are TRBV30 and TRBJ1-1, with a possible D match to TRBD1 (5 bases). Per the germline V gene, CDR1 is GTSNPN and CDR2 is SVGIG (reference sequence). V lost 4 bases to trimming and J lost 5 bases, with 17 bases between them. The CDR3 covers 14 residues. The CDR3, as DNA: TGTGCCTGGACCAAGGGACCCCGGGGGACTGAAGCTTTCTTT. Translating it yields CAWTKGPRGTEAFF.

The chain employs TRBV27 and TRBJ1-6, with 9 bases matching TRBD1. CDR3 length: 15 amino acids. With V trimmed by 4 bases and J by 11 bases, 9 bases remained unmatched. CDR1 and CDR2 from the germline V gene are MNHEY and SMNVEV (reference sequence). Here the CDR3 reads CASSSHRGLYPPLHF. CDR3 sequence (DNA): TGTGCCAGCAGTTCCCACAGGGGGCTGTACCCACCCCTCCACTTT.

The gene calls are TRBV3-1 (or the pseudogene TRBV3-2) and TRBJ1-6; unclear D gene. CDR3 length equals 14 residues. Germline V gene sequence: CDR1 LGHDT, CDR2 YNNKEL (reference sequence). V dropped 2 bases and J dropped 10 bases, with 12 bases sitting between them. The CDR3 DNA follows: TGTGCCAGCAGCCAATCGGGAAGGGAATCACCCCTCCACTTT. This translates into CASSQSGRESPLHF.

The chain has TRBV30 and TRBJ1-3; D possibly corresponds to TRBD1 (6 bases). The length of the CDR3 is 13 residues. The V end was cut by 3 bases, the J end by 2 bases, with 8 bases between. Germline CDR1 and CDR2: GTSNPN and SVGIG (reference sequence). CDR3 amino acids: CAWRPGAGNTIYF. The CDR3 DNA sequence: TGTGCCTGGAGACCAGGGGCTGGAAACACCATATATTTT.

The chain carries TRBV9 and TRBJ2-2; possible D gene TRBD2, 7 bases. Trimming removed 0 bases at V and 6 bases at J, with 12 bases between. The CDR3 runs 15 residues. Germline V CDR1 and CDR2: SGDLS, YYNGEE. CDR3 coding DNA: TGTGCCAGCAGCGTAGGCGGGGGCTCCCCCGGGGAGCTGTTTTTT. It specifies CASSVGGGSPGELFF.

The chain links TRBV6-5 to TRBJ1-1, with 9 bases lining up with TRBD1. CDR3 length: 13 amino acids. CDR1 and CDR2 (germline): MNHEY, SVGAGI. J was trimmed by 8 bases and V by 5 bases; bases with no gene match: 6. In DNA form, the CDR3 reads TGTGCCAGCAGTCCGATACAGGGGGCAGAAGCTTTCTTT. Protein sequence: CASSPIQGAEAFF.